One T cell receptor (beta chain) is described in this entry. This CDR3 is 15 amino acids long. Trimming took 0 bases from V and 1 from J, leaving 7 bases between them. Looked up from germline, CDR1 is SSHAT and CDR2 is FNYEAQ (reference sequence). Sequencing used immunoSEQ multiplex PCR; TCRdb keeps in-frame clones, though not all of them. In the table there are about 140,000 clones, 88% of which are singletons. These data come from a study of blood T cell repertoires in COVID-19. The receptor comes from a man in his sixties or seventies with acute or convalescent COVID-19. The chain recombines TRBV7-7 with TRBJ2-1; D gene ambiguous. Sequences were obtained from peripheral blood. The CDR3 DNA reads TGTGCCAGCAGCTTAGCGGCAGGTTCCTACAATGAGCAGTTCTTC. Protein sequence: CASSLAAGSYNEQFF.